The 17 T cell receptor beta chains below all came from one sample that was sequenced in a study of blood T cell repertoires in COVID-19. Method: immunoSEQ multiplex PCR; TCRdb's copy keeps in-frame clones and lacks some. The table shows about 220,000 clones, with 70% to 85% occurring only once. The sequencing input was PBMCs or T cells enriched from blood (not recorded which). Every receptor here comes from a woman aged 55-69 years who had recovered from COVID-19.

CDR3 sequence: CASSAYIPGQGASNYGYTF. The CDR3 DNA reads as TGTGCCAGCAGCGCCTACATCCCGGGACAGGGGGCGTCCAACTATGGCTACACCTTC. The rearrangement joins TRBV9 to TRBJ1-2, with TRBD1 matching over 12 bases. From germline, CDR1 is SGDLS and CDR2 YYNGEE. This CDR3 comprises 19 residues. After removal of 3 bases from V and 2 bases from J, the junction contained 14 bases not matched to a gene.

The CDR3, as DNA: TGTGCCAGCAGTTCATCTTGGGACAGGGCTAACGGGGAGCTGTTTTTT. Its protein is CASSSSWDRANGELFF. This rearrangement joins TRBV6-2 or TRBV6-3 to TRBJ2-2; 9 nucleotides match TRBD1. The length of the CDR3 is 16 residues. Germline CDR1 reads MNHEY; CDR2 reads SVGEGT. Trimming took 4 bases from V and 7 from J; bases not matched to a gene: 10.

The chain's CDR3 is CASSNPGESSGNTIYF. The CDR3 region has the DNA TGTGCCAGTAGTAATCCCGGGGAGAGCTCTGGAAACACCATATATTTT. The chain carries TRBV19 and TRBJ1-3; D ambiguous. The germline V and J ends were trimmed by 4 bases and 0 bases, with 13 bases remaining between them. From germline, CDR1 is LNHDA and CDR2 SQIVND (reference sequence). This CDR3 has 16 amino acids.

J is TRBJ1-5 and V is TRBV2; D not certain. The length of the CDR3 is 15 residues. Germline CDR1 reads SNHLY; CDR2 reads FYNNEI. V lost 4 bases, J lost 3 bases, and 13 bases lay in between. The chain's CDR3 is CASSGAQEPNQPQHF. Here the CDR3 DNA reads TGTGCCAGCAGTGGCGCCCAGGAACCCAATCAGCCCCAGCATTTT. Full variable domain (missing parts from reference TRBV2 and TRBJ1-5): EPEVTQTPSHQVTQMGQEVILRCVPISNHLYFYWYRQILGQKVEFLVSFYNNEISEKSEIFDDQFSVERPDGSNFTLKIRSTKLEDSAMYFCASSGAQEPNQPQHFGDGTRLSIL.

This clone was recorded once. The chain couples TRBV6-5 to TRBJ2-7, with TRBD1 matching 7 bases. Trimming at V came to 4 bases and at J to 4 bases, leaving 10 bases not matched to a gene. From germline, CDR1 is MNHEY and CDR2 SVGAGI. The CDR3 contains 15 residues. The CDR3 here is CASSWPRQGVYEQYF. The CDR3 DNA reads as TGTGCCAGCAGTTGGCCGCGACAGGGTGTTTACGAGCAGTACTTC.

This clone was found once. The chain couples TRBV4-2 to TRBJ1-2; no clear D gene. Germline assignment: CDR1 LGHNA and CDR2 YNFKEQ. This CDR3 has 15 residues. Trimming removed 0 bases from V and 0 bases from J, with 8 bases in between. CDR3: CASSQEAEANYGYTF. The CDR3 DNA reads as TGTGCCAGCAGCCAAGAGGCAGAAGCTAACTATGGCTACACCTTC.

The genes are TRBV9 and TRBJ2-3; the match to TRBD1 covers 7 bases. There are 16 residues in the CDR3. V was pared by 3 bases and J by 1 base, with 8 bases of the junction left unmatched. CDR1 is SGDLS and CDR2 is YYNGEE in the germline V gene. The CDR3 DNA reads as TGTGCCAGCAGCGCTGGGACAGTTCGTGGCACAGATACGCAGTATTTT. Translation gives CASSAGTVRGTDTQYF.

This chain uses TRBV1 with TRBJ1-6. TRBV1 is described as a pseudogene. There are 17 residues in the CDR3. The CDR3 sequence: CTSSQDPRGTYNSPLHF. CDR3 nucleotides: TGCACCAGCAGCCAAGATCCCCGTGGGACTTATAATTCACCCCTCCACTTT.

The chain joins TRBV10-3 to TRBJ1-1; TRBD1 matches 10 bases. The V and J ends lost 10 bases and 7 bases, in that order; junction bases with no gene match: 12. Germline CDR1 ENHRY, CDR2 SYGVKD. This CDR3 region has 14 residues. Here the CDR3 reads CATLRTGGSSEAFF. The CDR3 region has the DNA TGTGCCACCCTCCGGACAGGGGGAAGTAGTGAAGCTTTCTTT.

This rearrangement joins TRBV3-1 (or the pseudogene TRBV3-2) to TRBJ2-1; 8 bases match TRBD2. The germline V gene encodes CDR1 LGHDT and CDR2 YNNKEL (reference sequence). Trimming at V came to 6 bases and at J to 7 bases, leaving 8 bases not matched to a gene. The CDR3 runs 14 residues. Here the CDR3 reads CASRDSGITNEQFF. Written as DNA, the CDR3 is TGTGCCAGCAGGGATAGCGGGATAACGAATGAGCAGTTCTTC.

The gene calls are TRBV11-2 and TRBJ1-5, with 7 bases that match TRBD1. Germline-derived CDR1 and CDR2 are SGHAT and FQNNGV. This CDR3 is built from 14 residues. V shed 8 bases and J 0 bases; nucleotides not matched to a gene: 4. The CDR3 bases are TGTGCCAGCGAGGACAGGCATAGCAATCAGCCCCAGCATTTT. Encoded protein: CASEDRHSNQPQHF.

The table lists this clone with a few counts. The V and J genes are TRBV5-1 and TRBJ1-2; D not resolved. The CDR3 is made up of 13 amino acids. V was shortened by 0 bases and J by 5 bases, with 8 bases between the two germline ends. CDR1 is SGHRS and CDR2 is YFSETQ in the germline V gene. CDR3 sequence reads: CASSLDGEYGYTF. The DNA for the CDR3 is TGCGCCAGCAGCTTGGACGGGGAGTATGGCTACACCTTC.

The gene calls are TRBV2 and TRBJ1-1; TRBD1 matches at 7 bases. Germline assignment: CDR1 SNHLY and CDR2 FYNNEI. Trimming at V came to 6 bases and at J to 2 bases, leaving 9 bases not matched to a gene. The CDR3 covers 15 residues. The CDR3 region has the DNA TGTGCCAGCAGAGGGACAGCCGGTCGTAACACTGAAGCTTTCTTT. It yields the protein CASRGTAGRNTEAFF. The variable domain in full, with the rest retrieved from reference TRBV2 and TRBJ1-1, is EPEVTQTPSHQVTQMGQEVILRCVPISNHLYFYWYRQILGQKVEFLVSFYNNEISEKSEIFDDQFSVERPDGSNFTLKIRSTKLEDSAMYFCASRGTAGRNTEAFFGQGTRLTVV.

The chain recombines TRBV7-6 with TRBJ1-5, with 9 bases aligning to TRBD1. After removal of 3 bases from V and 6 bases from J, the junction contained 6 bases not matched to a gene. Germline values: CDR1 SGHVS, CDR2 FNYEAQ. This CDR3 region has 15 residues. The CDR3: CASSLNRGQGQPQHF. In nucleotides, the CDR3 is TGTGCCAGCAGCTTGAACAGGGGGCAAGGTCAGCCCCAGCATTTT. The full variable domain, its missing parts supplied by reference TRBV7-6 and TRBJ1-5, is GAGVSQSPRYKVTKRGQDVALRCDPISGHVSLYWYRQALGQGPEFLTYFNYEAQQDKSGLPNDRFSAERPEGSISTLTIQRTEQRDSAMYRCASSLNRGQGQPQHFGDGTRLSIL.

The chain links TRBV28 to TRBJ1-5, with no clear D. The ends were cut back, 7 bases at V and 1 base at J, with 5 bases in the middle. Germline lookup yields CDR1 MDHEN and CDR2 SYDVKM. CDR3 size: 12 residues. CDR3 region: CASISSNQPQHF. CDR3 coding DNA: TGTGCCAGCATCTCCAGCAATCAGCCCCAGCATTTT.

This clone was seen only once. V and J are TRBV14 and TRBJ1-5; no definite D call. With 0 bases removed from V and 7 bases from J, the gap between germline ends came to 10 bases. The CDR3 covers 14 residues. From germline, CDR1 is SGHDN and CDR2 FVKESK. The DNA for the CDR3 is TGTGCCAGCAGCCAAGATGGGCGTGGGCAGCCCCAGCATTTT. Its protein is CASSQDGRGQPQHF. The whole variable domain, remainder taken from reference TRBV14 and TRBJ1-5, is EAGVTQFPSHSVIEKGQTVTLRCDPISGHDNLYWYRRVMGKEIKFLLHFVKESKQDESGMPNNRFLAERTGGTYSTLKVQPAELEDSGVYFCASSQDGRGQPQHFGDGTRLSIL.

This clone was detected once. V and J are TRBV12-5 and TRBJ1-2; D is uncertain. V lost 3 bases and J lost 5, with 10 bases in between. The V gene's germline CDR1 is LGHNT and CDR2 FRNRAP. CDR3 length equals 13 residues. As DNA, the CDR3 is TGTGCTAGTGGTTTAGGACGCGGGTATGGCTACACCTTC. Its translation: CASGLGRGYGYTF.